A selection of T cell receptor beta chains follows, all from one sample in a study of cytomegalovirus exposure and HLA in healthy donors. Using immunoSEQ multiplex PCR, the repertoire was profiled, and TCRdb retains in-frame clones only, with some absent. Of about 190,000 clones listed, 75% to 90% are singletons. Sequenced sample: PBMCs. These receptors were collected from a man aged 25 to 45 in good health and CMV-seronegative. The CDR3 runs from the conserved cysteine through the conserved F or W. The D gene is left open where the match is weak. The size entry is marked missing in some rows and otherwise reads once, few, many or a size class.

size	V	J	D	CDR3	DNA
once	TRBV5-4	TRBJ1-1	.	CASRTGNTEAFF	TGTGCCAGCAGGACAGGGAACACTGAAGCTTTCTTT
.	TRBV19	TRBJ2-3	.	CASSMNREDTQYF	TGTGCCAGTAGTATGAACAGGGAAGATACGCAGTATTTT
.	TRBV28	TRBJ1-1	TRBD1	CASIAPHYDRGLNTEAFF	TGTGCCAGCATTGCCCCACACTACGACAGGGGCCTAAACACTGAAGCTTTCTTT
.	TRBV4-1	TRBJ2-3	TRBD2	CASSQGAGGPYTDTQYF	TGCGCCAGCAGCCAAGGGGCGGGGGGGCCTTACACAGATACGCAGTATTTT
.	TRBV27	TRBJ2-1	TRBD2	CASSPWGGTINEQFF	TGTGCCAGCAGTCCGTGGGGGGGTACGATCAATGAGCAGTTCTTC
.	TRBV5-1	TRBJ2-3	TRBD2	CASKLRRGGLDTQYF	TGCGCCAGCAAGTTGAGGCGGGGGGGCCTTGATACGCAGTATTTT
.	TRBV5-1	TRBJ2-3	.	CASKAAGARDTQYF	TGCGCCAGCAAGGCGGCAGGGGCGAGAGATACGCAGTATTTT
.	TRBV9	TRBJ2-2	.	CASSVVNVPNTGELFF	TGTGCCAGCAGCGTAGTCAATGTCCCGAACACCGGGGAGCTGTTTTTT
.	TRBV6-5	TRBJ2-7	.	CASSYGRKQSYEQYF	TGTGCCAGCAGTTACGGGAGGAAACAGTCCTACGAGCAGTACTTC
.	TRBV11-2	TRBJ1-3	.	CASSLDLWATGNTIYF	TGTGCCAGCAGCTTAGATCTATGGGCTACTGGAAACACCATATATTTT
.	TRBV7-9	TRBJ1-1	TRBD1	CASSLFGTGLGRSTEAFF	TGTGCCAGCAGCTTATTCGGGACAGGGTTGGGGCGAAGCACTGAAGCTTTCTTT
.	TRBV9	TRBJ2-1	TRBD2	CASSRAISGSPYNEQFF	TGTGCCAGCAGTCGGGCGATAAGCGGGAGCCCCTACAATGAGCAGTTCTTC
.	TRBV18	TRBJ2-1	.	CASSPPGENEQFF	TGTGCCAGCTCACCACCTGGGGAGAATGAGCAGTTCTTC
.	TRBV2	TRBJ1-5	.	CASSVERSNQPQHF	TGTGCCAGCAGTGTAGAACGGAGCAATCAGCCCCAGCATTTT
.	TRBV28	TRBJ2-1	TRBD2	CASLSTGGENNEQFF	TGTGCCAGCTTAAGTACGGGGGGAGAAAACAATGAGCAGTTCTTC
.	TRBV5-6	TRBJ2-1	TRBD2	CASIPGWGGNEQFF	TGTGCCAGCATCCCCGGATGGGGGGGGAATGAGCAGTTCTTC
.	TRBV4-2	TRBJ2-1	TRBD1	CASSPQTGLGSYNEQFF	TGTGCCAGCAGCCCGCAGACAGGGTTGGGCTCCTACAATGAGCAGTTCTTC
.	TRBV6-6	TRBJ2-2	.	CASSYTRVTGELFF	TGTGCCAGCAGTTACACCAGGGTGACCGGGGAGCTGTTTTTT
.	TRBV6-5	TRBJ2-7	.	CASSYSRAGANYEQYF	TGTGCCAGCAGTTACTCGAGGGCGGGGGCGAACTACGAGCAGTACTTC
few	TRBV27	TRBJ2-5	TRBD1	CASSLYFTDRAQETQYF	TGTGCCAGCAGTTTATATTTTACGGACAGGGCGCAAGAGACCCAGTACTTC
.	TRBV2	TRBJ1-6	TRBD1	CASLAGTGGHSPLHF	TGTGCCAGCTTGGCGGGGACAGGGGGCCATTCACCCCTCCACTTT
.	TRBV6-1	TRBJ2-5	.	CASSEASGQGLRETQYF	TGTGCCAGCAGTGAAGCGTCGGGGCAGGGGTTGAGGGAGACCCAGTACTTC
.	TRBV29-1	TRBJ1-4	TRBD1	CSVEEGTGDEKLFF	TGCAGCGTTGAAGAGGGGACAGGGGACGAAAAACTGTTTTTT
.	TRBV5-1	TRBJ2-2	.	CASSLDGQGTTGELFF	TGCGCCAGCAGCTTGGATGGTCAGGGGACCACCGGGGAGCTGTTTTTT
once	TRBV7-9	TRBJ2-7	TRBD1	CASTAIGTGTSYEQYF	TGTGCCAGCACCGCCATAGGGACAGGGACATCCTACGAGCAGTACTTC
.	TRBV5-1	TRBJ2-3	TRBD2	CASSSSGREEDTQYF	TGCGCCAGCAGCTCTAGCGGGAGGGAGGAAGATACGCAGTATTTT
.	TRBV7-9	TRBJ2-7	.	CASSPTGYEQYF	TGTGCCAGCAGCCCGACAGGTTACGAGCAGTACTTC
.	TRBV5-1	TRBJ1-4	.	CASSFDRIGEKLFF	TGCGCCAGCAGCTTCGACAGGATTGGTGAAAAACTGTTTTTT
few	TRBV10-2	TRBJ2-5	TRBD2	CASSEPGRTSGQETQYF	TGCGCCAGCAGTGAGCCCGGTCGGACTAGCGGCCAAGAGACCCAGTACTTC
.	TRBV4-1	TRBJ2-2	TRBD2	CASSLSGLAWSGELFF	TGCGCCAGCAGCCTTTCGGGACTAGCTTGGTCCGGGGAGCTGTTTTTT
.	TRBV7-9	TRBJ1-2	.	CASSFGPGYGYTF	TGTGCCAGCAGCTTCGGTCCAGGGTATGGCTACACCTTC
.	TRBV5-1	TRBJ2-7	.	CASSLGDSREQYF	TGCGCCAGCAGCTTGGGCGATAGTCGCGAGCAGTACTTC
once	TRBV6-5	TRBJ2-3	.	CASRRGHHTDTQYF	TGTGCCAGCAGGCGGGGGCATCACACAGATACGCAGTATTTT
.	TRBV14	TRBJ2-1	TRBD2	CASSQERPSSGREPYNEQFF	TGTGCCAGCAGCCAAGAAAGGCCCTCTAGCGGGAGGGAGCCCTACAATGAGCAGTTCTTC
.	TRBV5-4	TRBJ2-3	TRBD2	CASSLSGATDTQYF	TGTGCCAGCAGCTTGAGCGGGGCCACAGATACGCAGTATTTT
.	TRBV6-6	TRBJ2-7	TRBD1	CASSSKQGAREQYF	TGTGCCAGCAGTTCCAAACAGGGGGCTCGTGAGCAGTACTTC
.	TRBV29-1	TRBJ1-2	.	CSIEGSGAYGYTF	TGCAGCATCGAGGGAAGTGGCGCCTATGGCTACACCTTC
.	TRBV2	TRBJ2-7	TRBD1	CASRVADRGYYEQYF	TGTGCCAGCAGGGTGGCGGACAGGGGTTACTACGAGCAGTACTTC
once	TRBV6-1	TRBJ2-7	TRBD1	CASSLTGDPLYEQYF	TGTGCCAGCAGTCTTACAGGGGACCCCCTCTACGAGCAGTACTTC
.	TRBV2	TRBJ2-7	.	CASSEGRAAYEQYF	TGTGCCAGCAGTGAAGGCAGGGCAGCCTACGAGCAGTACTTC
.	TRBV6-6	TRBJ2-1	TRBD1	CASTNPGQSYNEQFF	TGTGCCAGCACCAACCCGGGACAGAGTTACAATGAGCAGTTCTTC
.	TRBV25-1	TRBJ1-2	.	CASSVPVGQILGYGYTF	TGTGCCAGCAGTGTTCCCGTGGGACAAATTCTTGGCTATGGCTACACCTTC
once	TRBV18	TRBJ2-7	.	CASSPGYGGTYEQYF	TGTGCCAGCTCACCAGGGTATGGAGGGACCTACGAGCAGTACTTC
.	TRBV4-3	TRBJ1-4	.	CASSLGLRTNEKLFF	TGCGCCAGCAGCCTGGGTTTGAGGACTAATGAAAAACTGTTTTTT
few	TRBV2	TRBJ2-3	TRBD1	CASSVQGASGTDTQYF	TGTGCCAGCAGTGTGCAGGGGGCGTCTGGCACAGATACGCAGTATTTT
.	TRBV11-2	TRBJ1-2	.	CASSSQERQVWGYGYTF	TGTGCCAGCAGCTCCCAGGAGAGACAGGTTTGGGGCTATGGCTACACCTTC
.	TRBV5-4	TRBJ2-1	.	CATSTPGLPYNEQFF	TGTGCCACCTCAACACCGGGGTTACCCTACAATGAGCAGTTCTTC
.	TRBV19	TRBJ2-7	.	CASSIQVSYEQYF	TGTGCCAGTAGTATCCAGGTTTCCTACGAGCAGTACTTC
.	TRBV6-5	TRBJ2-7	TRBD1	CASSPGQGTYEQYF	TGTGCCAGCAGTCCGGGACAGGGAACCTACGAGCAGTACTTC
.	TRBV5-6	TRBJ1-5	.	CASSLGRGRVWSNQPQHF	TGTGCCAGCAGCCTGGGTAGGGGCCGAGTTTGGAGCAATCAGCCCCAGCATTTT
.	TRBV30	TRBJ2-3	.	CAWSPGDTQYF	TGTGCCTGGAGTCCAGGGGATACGCAGTATTTT
.	TRBV2	TRBJ1-5	.	CASSEGEATRPQHF	TGTGCCAGCAGTGAAGGCGAGGCCACGAGGCCCCAGCATTTT
.	TRBV28	TRBJ1-5	.	CASSFTGEGGNQPQHF	TGTGCCAGCAGTTTTACCGGGGAGGGAGGTAATCAGCCCCAGCATTTT
once	TRBV4-1	TRBJ2-1	TRBD2	CASSQAGTSQFF	TGCGCCAGCAGCCAAGCTGGGACTAGCCAGTTCTTC
.	TRBV5-1	TRBJ1-1	.	CASRLQDGTEAFF	TGCGCCAGCAGATTACAGGATGGCACTGAAGCTTTCTTT
.	TRBV18	TRBJ1-5	.	CASSLRGNQPQHF	TGTGCCAGCTCCCTTCGAGGGAATCAGCCCCAGCATTTT
.	TRBV19	TRBJ1-1	.	CASSTTVNTEAFF	TGTGCCAGTAGTACGACAGTAAACACTGAAGCTTTCTTT
.	TRBV27	TRBJ1-4	TRBD1	CASRGQGWEKLFF	TGTGCCAGCAGGGGACAGGGGTGGGAAAAACTGTTTTTT
once	TRBV12-5	TRBJ2-3	.	CASGRSGSTDTQYF	TGTGCTAGTGGTCGCAGCGGGAGCACAGATACGCAGTATTTT
.	TRBV7-2	TRBJ2-7	TRBD2	CASTPLGGTYEQYF	TGTGCCAGCACCCCCTTGGGGGGGACCTACGAGCAGTACTTC